This T cell receptor beta chain was recovered during a study of regulatory dendritic cells for organ transplantation. Whole-study results and caveats: Naive CD4+ and CD8+ repertoires were highly diverse; memory CD8+ was most oligoclonal. Resting memory CD8+ T cells held the most alloreactive clonotypes.

Libraries were prepared by immunoSEQ multiplex PCR; TCRdb keeps only in-frame clonotypes and omits some of them. The data contain 30,000 to 40,000 clones, around nine tenths of them singletons. On this clone: Its antigen is unidentified. The same CDR3 also results from other DNA sequences found in this sample.

This CDR3 is 13 amino acids long. Germline CDR1 is MDHEN and CDR2 is SYDVKM. The V end lost 2 bases, the J end lost 2 bases, and 7 bases lay between the germline ends. This sequence originates from a human donor in good health. The sequencing input was naive CD8+ T cells from blood. Subset noted: CD45RA+ naive T cells. This chain uses TRBV28 with TRBJ2-7; D not resolved. CDR3 region: CASSLGPTYEQYF. The CDR3, as DNA: TGTGCCAGCAGTTTAGGGCCGACCTACGAGCAGTACTTC.